What follows are 32 T cell receptor beta chains derived from one specimen sequenced in a study of cytotoxic CD8 clonotypes in ibrutinib-treated CLL. Some clones are missing from TCRdb's copy, which holds only in-frame ones; the method was immunoSEQ multiplex PCR. The sample carries under 150,000 clones, around 80% recorded once. Source: PBMCs, taken after 36 months of ibrutinib treatment. The receptors come from a human donor with chronic lymphocytic leukemia.

The chain links TRBV18 to TRBJ1-3; 7 positions match TRBD1. The J segment lost 3 bases and the V segment lost 4 bases, leaving 9 bases of the junction unmatched. The CDR3 sequence is 16 residues long. The germline V gene has CDR1 KGHSH and CDR2 LQKENI. The CDR3 sequence is CASSQTTGSNGNTIYF. CDR3 DNA sequence: TGTGCCAGCTCACAAACGACAGGGTCGAATGGAAACACCATATATTTT.

The chain employs TRBV29-1 and TRBJ2-7; the match to TRBD2 covers 10 bases. CDR3 length: 13 amino acids. Germline V CDR1 and CDR2: SQVTM, ANQGSEA. Trimming took 7 bases from V and 7 from J; bases not matched to a gene: 10. The CDR3, as DNA: TGCAGCGCCCGGACTAGCGGTTCTGGGGAGCAGTACTTC. Its translation is CSARTSGSGEQYF.

Here the CDR3 reads CASSPWDRGGGYTF. CDR3 nucleotides: TGTGCCAGCTCACCATGGGACAGGGGAGGTGGCTACACCTTC. The rearrangement uses TRBV18 and TRBJ1-2; 10 positions agree with TRBD1. This CDR3 is built from 14 residues. V lost 2 bases to trimming and J lost 7 bases; unmatched junction nucleotides: 4. Germline loops: CDR1 KGHSH, CDR2 LQKENI.

This sequence joins TRBV5-1 and TRBJ1-2, with 8 positions matching TRBD1. There are 14 residues in the CDR3. Per germline, CDR1 SGHRS and CDR2 YFSETQ. Unmatched junction bases numbered 6, after V lost 4 bases and J lost 4 bases. As DNA, the CDR3 is TGCGCCAGCAGCCCAGGACAGGGTGGCTATGGCTACACCTTC. Its translation: CASSPGQGGYGYTF.

J is TRBJ2-7 and V is TRBV4-2; tentatively, D is TRBD1 or TRBD2 (6 bases each). Germline V CDR1 and CDR2: LGHNA, YNFKEQ. The V and J ends lost 1 base and 2 bases respectively, with 12 bases between them. There are 15 residues in the CDR3. CDR3 amino acids: CASSQGGALAYEQYF. In DNA form, the CDR3 reads TGTGCCAGCAGCCAAGGGGGGGCTCTCGCCTACGAGCAGTACTTC.

The chain joins TRBV6-1 to TRBJ1-2; TRBD1 matches 11 bases. The J segment lost 4 bases and the V segment lost 1 base, leaving 2 bases of the junction unmatched. Per germline, CDR1 MNHNS and CDR2 SASEGT. The CDR3 is 15 amino acids. Here the CDR3 reads CASSEGTGGVYGYTF. DNA for the CDR3: TGTGCCAGCAGTGAAGGGACAGGGGGCGTCTATGGCTACACCTTC.

The chain has TRBV12-5 and TRBJ2-3; 7 bases agree with TRBD1. Germline V lookup: CDR1 LGHNT, CDR2 FRNRAP. V lost 1 base, J lost 8 bases, and 15 bases stayed unmatched. CDR3 size: 17 residues. The CDR3 is CASGLGLPGQSLFTQYF. The CDR3 coding sequence is TGTGCTAGTGGTTTGGGGCTCCCGGGACAGTCCCTTTTTACGCAGTATTTT.

This rearrangement joins TRBV30 to TRBJ1-4, with TRBD1 identical over 8 bases. The CDR3 has 14 amino acids. The V and J ends lost 4 bases and 4 bases, in that order; junction bases with no gene match: 5. In germline, CDR1 is GTSNPN, CDR2 SVGIG (reference sequence). For the CDR3, the DNA is TGTGCCTGGACAGGGGGCGGCCGTAATGAAAAACTGTTTTTT. Translation gives CAWTGGGRNEKLFF.

This clone was seen once. The V gene is TRBV6-1, the J gene TRBJ2-7; D tentatively fits TRBD1 or TRBD2 (5 bases each). With 7 bases removed from V and 6 bases from J, the gap between germline ends came to 10 bases. Germline V gives CDR1 MNHNS, CDR2 SASEGT. This CDR3 has 11 amino acids. The CDR3, as DNA: TGTGCCAGCACCCGTGGGGGCGAGCAGTACTTC. Residues: CASTRGGEQYF.

This clone appeared a single time. The rearrangement joins TRBV9 to TRBJ2-5; D remains unclear. This CDR3 contains 15 residues. CDR1 and CDR2 (germline): SGDLS, YYNGEE. V was clipped by 0 bases and J by 5 bases, with 14 bases between them. Here the CDR3 reads CASSVGWGIVETQYF. Written as DNA, the CDR3 is TGTGCCAGCAGCGTAGGCTGGGGAATAGTTGAGACCCAGTACTTC.

The rearrangement uses TRBV10-2 and TRBJ2-1, with D hard to call. CDR1 WSHSY and CDR2 SAAADI come from the germline V gene. This CDR3 contains 17 residues. Trimming removed 3 bases from V and 0 bases from J, with 15 bases in between. The CDR3: CASSDSFSASSYNEQFF. Written as DNA, the CDR3 is TGCGCCAGCAGTGATTCGTTCAGCGCCAGCTCCTACAATGAGCAGTTCTTC.

The chain joins TRBV5-6 to TRBJ2-5; possible D gene TRBD2, 5 bases. Looked up from germline, CDR1 is SGHDT and CDR2 is YYEEEE. CDR3 length: 15 amino acids. V dropped 0 bases and J dropped 7 bases, with 16 bases sitting between them. In DNA, the CDR3 is TGTGCCAGCAGCTTGGTAATAGCGCAATCTATGACCCAGTACTTC. It yields the protein CASSLVIAQSMTQYF. Full variable domain (missing parts from reference TRBV5-6 and TRBJ2-5): DAGVTQSPTHLIKTRGQQVTLRCSPKSGHDTVSWYQQALGQGPQFIFQYYEEEERQRGNFPDRFSGHQFPNYSSELNVNALLLGDSALYLCASSLVIAQSMTQYFGPGTRLLVL.

This chain connects TRBV7-9 to TRBJ1-1, with a tentative D call TRBD1 (5 bases). Trimming cost V 8 bases and J 2 bases, with 15 bases left between them. CDR1 and CDR2 from the germline V gene are SEHNR and FQNEAQ (reference sequence). CDR3 length equals 14 residues. In DNA form, the CDR3 reads TGTGCCAGCGAGCCGGCGGGGCCAAACACTGAAGCTTTCTTT. Translation gives CASEPAGPNTEAFF.

This clone was seen only once. V usage is TRBV21-1 and J usage is TRBJ1-2; the table assigns TRBD1, which was not confirmed against the DNA. TRBV21-1 is an annotated pseudogene. The CDR3 loop spans 17 amino acids. The CDR3 DNA reads TGTGCCAGCAGCAAACGGACTCAGGGGAAGCGCTTCTATGGCTACACCTTC. It translates to CASSKRTQGKRFYGYTF.

The CDR3 bases are TGCGCCAGCAGTCTGACGAACACTGAAGCTTTCTTT. As protein: CASSLTNTEAFF. The genes are TRBV10-2 and TRBJ1-1; D is undetermined. This CDR3 is built from 12 residues. V was pared by 5 bases and J by 1 base, with 5 bases between. Per the germline V gene, CDR1 is WSHSY and CDR2 is SAAADI.

This clone turned up a few times. The rearrangement joins TRBV5-5 to TRBJ2-3; 11 nucleotides match TRBD2. J gave up 0 bases and V 3 bases, and 9 bases lay outside the gene matches. The CDR3 spans 18 residues. Germline V CDR1 and CDR2: SGHKS, YYEKEE (reference sequence). The CDR3, as DNA: TGTGCCAGCAGCTCGACTAGCGGGACCATATCTAGCACAGATACGCAGTATTTT. Protein sequence: CASSSTSGTISSTDTQYF.

V is TRBV19 and J is TRBJ1-1, with D hard to call. There are 13 residues in the CDR3. V dropped 6 bases and J dropped 1 base, with 9 bases sitting between them. Germline V gene sequence: CDR1 LNHDA, CDR2 SQIVND (reference sequence). CDR3 DNA sequence: TGTGCCAGTAGCAATCAACCGAACACTGAAGCTTTCTTT. This encodes CASSNQPNTEAFF.

The CDR3 loop reads CASSGQARTQYF. CDR3 DNA: TGTGCCAGCAGCGGCCAAGCGCGTACGCAGTATTTT. The gene calls are TRBV14 and TRBJ2-3, with D unresolved. From germline, CDR1 is SGHDN and CDR2 FVKESK. Trimming removed 5 bases at V and 8 bases at J, with 11 bases between. This CDR3 contains 12 residues. The entire variable domain, with the rest obtained from reference TRBV14 and TRBJ2-3, is as follows: EAGVTQFPSHSVIEKGQTVTLRCDPISGHDNLYWYRRVMGKEIKFLLHFVKESKQDESGMPNNRFLAERTGGTYSTLKVQPAELEDSGVYFCASSGQARTQYFGPGTRLTVL.

The rearrangement joins TRBV11-2 to TRBJ2-2; 9 bases are shared with TRBD2. Germline V CDR1 and CDR2: SGHAT, FQNNGV. The V segment lost 5 bases and the J segment 5 bases; nucleotides outside the gene matches: 6. This CDR3 has 15 amino acids. CDR3: CASSPGTSRTGELFF. The CDR3 DNA reads TGTGCCAGCAGCCCCGGGACTAGCCGTACCGGGGAGCTGTTTTTT.

The rearrangement links TRBV27 to TRBJ2-3; D uncertain. The length of the CDR3 is 15 residues. Deletions cut 6 bases from V and 0 bases from J, with 13 bases between. CDR1 and CDR2 (germline): MNHEY, SMNVEV (reference sequence). The CDR3 loop is CASRGLQSSTDTQYF. DNA for the CDR3: TGTGCCAGCAGGGGATTACAATCGAGCACAGATACGCAGTATTTT.

The chain joins TRBV7-9 to TRBJ2-1; 11 bases are shared with TRBD1. The CDR3 has 15 amino acids. Germline CDR1 SEHNR, CDR2 FQNEAQ (reference sequence). The V and J ends lost 1 base and 7 bases, in that order; junction bases with no gene match: 3. CDR3 in DNA: TGTGCCAGCAGCTTAGGGACAGGGGGCCCAAATGAGCAGTTCTTC. It yields the protein CASSLGTGGPNEQFF.

This chain links TRBV11-2 with TRBJ2-1; D call uncertain. V gave up 3 bases and J gave up 4 bases, with 7 bases separating them. The CDR3 length is 13 residues. The germline gives CDR1 SGHAT, CDR2 FQNNGV. Here the CDR3 DNA reads TGTGCCAGCAGCTTTTCGACTTACAATGAGCAGTTCTTC. Translation gives CASSFSTYNEQFF.

The CDR3 DNA follows: TGTGCCAGCAGCTTTCCGGGGACAGGGGAGGATTTCTTT. Its protein product is CASSFPGTGEDFF. The V gene is TRBV5-8, the J gene TRBJ1-1, with TRBD1 matching over 10 bases. V dropped 2 bases and J dropped 13; count of bases not matched to a gene: 8. Per the germline V gene, CDR1 is SGHTS and CDR2 is YDEGEE. The CDR3 is made up of 13 amino acids.

The chain has TRBV29-1 and TRBJ2-2; unclear D gene. The CDR3 is made up of 15 amino acids. Germline CDR1 reads SQVTM; CDR2 reads ANQGSEA. V lost 5 bases and J lost 0, with 13 bases in between. The CDR3 region has the DNA TGCAGCGTTCAGTATAGGAGAACGAACACCGGGGAGCTGTTTTTT. Its protein is CSVQYRRTNTGELFF.

The gene calls are TRBV10-3 and TRBJ1-3, with D unclear. Germline V gene sequence: CDR1 ENHRY, CDR2 SYGVKD. The CDR3 sequence is 14 residues long. V was trimmed by 3 bases and J by 0 bases, leaving 6 bases between them. The CDR3 is CAISDASSGNTIYF. As DNA, the CDR3 is TGTGCCATCAGTGACGCCTCCTCTGGAAACACCATATATTTT.

The chain has TRBV7-2 and TRBJ1-2, with D possibly being TRBD1 (6 bases). Germline V gene data show CDR1 as SGHTA and CDR2 as FQGNSA. V dropped 1 base and J dropped 8 bases, with 11 bases sitting between them. The CDR3 length is 13 residues. The CDR3 DNA reads as TGTGCCAGCAGCTTAGGAGGGGGAAAAGGCTACACCTTC. Its translation is CASSLGGGKGYTF.

The chain couples TRBV5-1 to TRBJ2-3, with 11 bases aligning to TRBD2. V was pared by 5 bases and J by 6 bases, with 5 bases of the junction left unmatched. Per the germline V gene, CDR1 is SGHRS and CDR2 is YFSETQ. The CDR3 is 14 amino acids. The CDR3 loop is CASSTSGSGDTQYF. In nucleotides, the CDR3 is TGCGCCAGCAGTACTAGCGGGAGTGGTGATACGCAGTATTTT.

The chain recombines TRBV19 with TRBJ2-5, with D perhaps TRBD1 or TRBD2 (5 bases each). There are 12 residues in the CDR3. Germline V gives CDR1 LNHDA, CDR2 SQIVND (reference sequence). V was clipped by 4 bases and J by 7 bases, with 10 bases between them. The CDR3 bases are TGTGCCAGTAGTAGGGGGTTTGGGACCCAGTACTTC. It encodes CASSRGFGTQYF.

The chain joins TRBV15 to TRBJ2-5, with 16 bases matching TRBD2. With V trimmed by 3 bases and J by 4 bases, 2 bases remained unmatched. Looked up from germline, CDR1 is LNHNV and CDR2 is YYDKDF (reference sequence). This CDR3 has 16 amino acids. This chain's CDR3 is CATSRGLAGGRETQYF. For the CDR3, the DNA is TGTGCCACCAGCAGGGGACTAGCGGGGGGGAGAGAGACCCAGTACTTC.

The rearrangement links TRBV19 to TRBJ2-1; possible D gene TRBD2, 7 bases. The CDR3 spans 16 residues. The V end lost 7 bases, the J end lost 5 bases, and 21 bases lay between the germline ends. The germline gives CDR1 LNHDA, CDR2 SQIVND (reference sequence). CDR3 in amino acids: CASNIAGADPNNEQFF. In nucleotides, the CDR3 is TGTGCCAGTAATATCGCGGGGGCGGACCCCAACAATGAGCAGTTCTTC.

The chain recombines TRBV4-2 with TRBJ2-1, with 7 bases matching TRBD2. V shed 4 bases, J shed 1 base, and the junction held 7 bases outside the gene matches. In germline, CDR1 is LGHNA, CDR2 YNFKEQ. The CDR3 is 16 amino acids. DNA for the CDR3: TGTGCCAGCAGCCTTGACCCGGGGGGTTCCTACAATGAGCAGTTCTTC. Protein: CASSLDPGGSYNEQFF.

The rearrangement links TRBV5-1 to TRBJ2-7; D ambiguous. The germline V and J ends were trimmed by 6 bases and 2 bases, with 15 bases remaining between them. Germline CDR1 reads SGHRS; CDR2 reads YFSETQ. The CDR3 contains 14 residues. CDR3 protein: CASTIVPGTYEQYF. The CDR3 coding sequence is TGCGCCAGCACCATAGTCCCAGGCACCTACGAGCAGTACTTC.